This TCR beta chain was sequenced for a study of T cell responses to AZD1222 COVID-19 vaccine. From germline, CDR1 is SNHLY and CDR2 FYNNEI. This CDR3 is built from 13 residues. V lost 5 bases to trimming and J lost 2 bases, with 8 bases between them. Only in-frame clones appear in the TCRdb table, and some are missing; sequencing was by immunoSEQ multiplex PCR. The data show 110,000 to 150,000 clones, roughly 92% seen once. Specimen: peripheral blood, collected on day 0 of AZD1222 vaccination. This TCR derives from an adult in good health. The J gene is TRBJ2-3, the V gene TRBV2, with D perhaps TRBD2 (6 bases). CDR3 sequence reads: CASSRDFTDTQYF. The CDR3 region has the DNA TGTGCCAGCAGTCGGGACTTCACAGATACGCAGTATTTT.